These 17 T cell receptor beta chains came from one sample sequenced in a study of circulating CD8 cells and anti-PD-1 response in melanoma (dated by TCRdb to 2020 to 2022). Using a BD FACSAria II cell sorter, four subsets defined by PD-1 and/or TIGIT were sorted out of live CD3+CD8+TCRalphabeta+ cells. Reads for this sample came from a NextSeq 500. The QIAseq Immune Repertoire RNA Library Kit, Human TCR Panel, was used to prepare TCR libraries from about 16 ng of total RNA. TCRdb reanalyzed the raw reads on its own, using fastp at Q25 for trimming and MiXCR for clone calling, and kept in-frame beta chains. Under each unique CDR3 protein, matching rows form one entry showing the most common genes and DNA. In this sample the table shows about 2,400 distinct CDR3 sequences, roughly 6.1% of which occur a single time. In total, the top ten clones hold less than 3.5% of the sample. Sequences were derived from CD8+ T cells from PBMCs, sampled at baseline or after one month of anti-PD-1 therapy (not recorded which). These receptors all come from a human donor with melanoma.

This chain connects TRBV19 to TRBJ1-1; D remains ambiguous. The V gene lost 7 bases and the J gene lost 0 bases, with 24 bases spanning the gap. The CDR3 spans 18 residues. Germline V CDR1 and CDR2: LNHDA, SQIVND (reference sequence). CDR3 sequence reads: CASNIVVHSRIMNTEAFF. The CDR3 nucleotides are TGTGCCAGTAATATTGTAGTTCACAGCCGGATAATGAACACTGAAGCTTTCTTT.

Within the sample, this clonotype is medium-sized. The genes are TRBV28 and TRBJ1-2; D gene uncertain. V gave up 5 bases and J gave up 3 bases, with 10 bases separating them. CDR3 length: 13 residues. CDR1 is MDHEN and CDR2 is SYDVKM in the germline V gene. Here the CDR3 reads CASSPLGDYGYTF. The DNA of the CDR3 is TGTGCCAGCAGTCCCCTTGGGGACTATGGCTACACCTTC.

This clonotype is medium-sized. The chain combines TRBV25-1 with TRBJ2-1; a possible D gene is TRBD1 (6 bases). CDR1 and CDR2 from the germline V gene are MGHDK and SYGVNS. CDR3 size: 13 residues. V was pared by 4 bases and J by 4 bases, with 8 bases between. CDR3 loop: CASSVQGYNEQFF. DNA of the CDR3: TGTGCCAGCAGTGTACAGGGTTACAATGAGCAGTTCTTC.

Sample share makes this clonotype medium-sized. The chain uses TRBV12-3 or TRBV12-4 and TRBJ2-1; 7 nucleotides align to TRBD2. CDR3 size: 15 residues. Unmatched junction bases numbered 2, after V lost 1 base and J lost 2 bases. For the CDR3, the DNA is TGTGCCAGCAGTTTAGGTGGGGGGGCCTACAATGAGCAGTTCTTC. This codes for CASSLGGGAYNEQFF.

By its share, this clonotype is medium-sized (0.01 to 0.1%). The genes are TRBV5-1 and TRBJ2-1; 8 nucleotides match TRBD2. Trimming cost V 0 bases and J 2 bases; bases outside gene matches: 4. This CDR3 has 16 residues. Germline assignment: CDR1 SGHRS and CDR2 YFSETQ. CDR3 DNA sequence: TGCGCCAGCAGCTTGGGGACTAGCTCGCCCTACAATGAGCAGTTCTTC. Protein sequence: CASSLGTSSPYNEQFF.

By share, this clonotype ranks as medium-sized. For the CDR3, the DNA is TGTGCCAGCAGCCCCGGGACAGGGGGCATCGACGAGCAGTACTTC. It encodes CASSPGTGGIDEQYF. The rearrangement joins TRBV5-4 to TRBJ2-7; 12 bases line up with TRBD1. V lost 4 bases and J lost 5; bases outside the gene matches: 7. CDR3 length equals 15 residues. Germline V gives CDR1 SGHNT, CDR2 YYREEE (reference sequence).

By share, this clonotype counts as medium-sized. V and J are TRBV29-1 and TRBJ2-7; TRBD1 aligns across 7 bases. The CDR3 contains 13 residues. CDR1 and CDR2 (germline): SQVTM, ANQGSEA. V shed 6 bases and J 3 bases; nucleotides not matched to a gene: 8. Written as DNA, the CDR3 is TGCAGCGTGACTCCGGGACAGAACTACGAGCAGTACTTC. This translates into CSVTPGQNYEQYF.

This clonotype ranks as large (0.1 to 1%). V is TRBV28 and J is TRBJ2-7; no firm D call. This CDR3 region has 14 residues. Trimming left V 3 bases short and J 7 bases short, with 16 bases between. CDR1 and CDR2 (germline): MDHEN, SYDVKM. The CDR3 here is CASSFQNGAREQYF. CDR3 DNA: TGTGCCAGCAGTTTTCAGAACGGAGCTCGGGAGCAGTACTTC.

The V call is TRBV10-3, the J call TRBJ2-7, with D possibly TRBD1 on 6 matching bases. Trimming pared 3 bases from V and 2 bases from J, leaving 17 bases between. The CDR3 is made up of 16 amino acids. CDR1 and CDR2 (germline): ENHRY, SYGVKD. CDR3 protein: CAISEDRSDRPYEQYF. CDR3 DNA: TGTGCCATCAGTGAAGATCGGTCGGACAGACCCTACGAGCAGTACTTC.

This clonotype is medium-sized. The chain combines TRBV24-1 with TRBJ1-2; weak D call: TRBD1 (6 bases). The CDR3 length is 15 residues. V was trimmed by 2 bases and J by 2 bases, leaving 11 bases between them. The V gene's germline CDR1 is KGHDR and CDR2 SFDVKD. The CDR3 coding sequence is TGTGCCACCAGTGATTCGACAGGAGAAAACTATGGCTACACCTTC. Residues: CATSDSTGENYGYTF.

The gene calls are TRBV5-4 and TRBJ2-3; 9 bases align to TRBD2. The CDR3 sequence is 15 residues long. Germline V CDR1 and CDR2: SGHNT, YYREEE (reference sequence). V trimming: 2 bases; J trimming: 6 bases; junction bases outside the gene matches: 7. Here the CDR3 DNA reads TGTGCCAGCAGCTTTAGCGGGGGAGCTCAGGATACGCAGTATTTT. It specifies CASSFSGGAQDTQYF.

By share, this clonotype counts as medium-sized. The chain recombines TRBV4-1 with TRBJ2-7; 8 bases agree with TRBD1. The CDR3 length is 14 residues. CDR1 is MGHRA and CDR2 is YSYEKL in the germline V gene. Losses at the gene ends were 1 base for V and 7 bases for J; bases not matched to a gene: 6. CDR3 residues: CASSQAQGAGEQYF. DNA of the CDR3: TGCGCCAGCAGCCAAGCGCAGGGGGCGGGGGAGCAGTACTTC.

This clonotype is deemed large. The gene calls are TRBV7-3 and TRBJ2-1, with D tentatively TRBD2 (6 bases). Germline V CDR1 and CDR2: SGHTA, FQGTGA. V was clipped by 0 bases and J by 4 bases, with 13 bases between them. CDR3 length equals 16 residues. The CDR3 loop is CASSLTLGGIYNEQFF. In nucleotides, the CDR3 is TGTGCCAGCAGCTTAACGTTGGGGGGAATTTACAATGAGCAGTTCTTC.

CDR3 sequence (DNA): TGTGCCAGCAGCTTAGATAATGAGCAGTTCTTC. It is translated as CASSLDNEQFF. This chain joins TRBV5-4 and TRBJ2-1, with no clear D. Per germline, CDR1 SGHNT and CDR2 YYREEE (reference sequence). The germline V and J ends were trimmed by 2 bases and 7 bases, with 4 bases remaining between them. The CDR3 is made up of 11 amino acids.

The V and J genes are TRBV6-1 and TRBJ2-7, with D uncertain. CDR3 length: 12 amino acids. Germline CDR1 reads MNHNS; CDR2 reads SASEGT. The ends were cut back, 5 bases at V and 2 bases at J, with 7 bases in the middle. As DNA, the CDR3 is TGTGCCAGCAGTCGCCCGCCCTACGAGCAGTACTTC. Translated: CASSRPPYEQYF.

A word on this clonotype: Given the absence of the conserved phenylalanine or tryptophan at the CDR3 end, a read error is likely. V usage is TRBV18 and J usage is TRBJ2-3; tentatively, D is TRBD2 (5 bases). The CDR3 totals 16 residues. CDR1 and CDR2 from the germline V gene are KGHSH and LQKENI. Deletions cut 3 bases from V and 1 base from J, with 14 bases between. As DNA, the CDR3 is TGTGCCAGCTCACCCCCGGACTCCAGTGGCACAGATACGCAGTATTCT. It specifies CASSPPDSSGTDTQYS.

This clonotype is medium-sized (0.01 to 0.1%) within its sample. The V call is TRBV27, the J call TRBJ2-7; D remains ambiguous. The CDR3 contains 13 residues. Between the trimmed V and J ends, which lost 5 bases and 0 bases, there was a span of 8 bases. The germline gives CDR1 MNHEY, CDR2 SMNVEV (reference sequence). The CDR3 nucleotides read TGTGCCAGCAGTATCTCGAGCTCCTACGAGCAGTACTTC. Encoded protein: CASSISSSYEQYF.